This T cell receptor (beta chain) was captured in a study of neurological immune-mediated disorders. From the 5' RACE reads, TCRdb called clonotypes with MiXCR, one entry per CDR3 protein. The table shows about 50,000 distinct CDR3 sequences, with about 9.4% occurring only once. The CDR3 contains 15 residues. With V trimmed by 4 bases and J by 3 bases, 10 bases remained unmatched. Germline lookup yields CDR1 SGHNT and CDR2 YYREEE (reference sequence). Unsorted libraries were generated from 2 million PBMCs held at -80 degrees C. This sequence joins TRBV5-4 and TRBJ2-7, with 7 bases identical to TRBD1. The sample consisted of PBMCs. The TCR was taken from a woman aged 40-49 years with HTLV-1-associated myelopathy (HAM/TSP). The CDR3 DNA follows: TGTGCCAGCAGCCCAACAGGGGCTTCCATCTACGAGCAGTACTTC. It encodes CASSPTGASIYEQYF.